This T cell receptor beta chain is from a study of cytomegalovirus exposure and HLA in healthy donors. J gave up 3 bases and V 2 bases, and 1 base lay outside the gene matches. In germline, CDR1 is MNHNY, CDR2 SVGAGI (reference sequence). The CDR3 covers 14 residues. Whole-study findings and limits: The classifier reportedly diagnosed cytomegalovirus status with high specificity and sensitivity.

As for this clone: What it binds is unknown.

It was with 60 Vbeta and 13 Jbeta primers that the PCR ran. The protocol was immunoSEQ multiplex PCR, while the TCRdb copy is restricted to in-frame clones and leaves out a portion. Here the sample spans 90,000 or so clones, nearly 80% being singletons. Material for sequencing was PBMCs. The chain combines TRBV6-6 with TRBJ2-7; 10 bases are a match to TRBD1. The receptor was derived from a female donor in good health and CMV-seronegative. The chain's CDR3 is CASSYRTGGYEQYF. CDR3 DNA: TGTGCCAGCAGTTACCGGACAGGGGGCTACGAGCAGTACTTC.